These 11 T cell receptor beta chains came from one sample sequenced in a study of T cell responses to AZD1222 COVID-19 vaccine. The assay was immunoSEQ multiplex PCR, and TCRdb's table has in-frame clones only and misses some. The repertoire holds about 99,000 clones, about 89% seen once, with roughly a sixth in the top ten. Here the sequenced sample was peripheral blood, taken on day 0 of AZD1222 vaccination. The source of these receptors is an adult in good health.

In this sample, this clone turned up once. This chain joins TRBV15 and TRBJ1-4; D ambiguous. V was trimmed by 3 bases and J by 2 bases, leaving 13 bases between them. The CDR3 runs 16 residues. Germline CDR1 reads LNHNV; CDR2 reads YYDKDF (reference sequence). CDR3: CATSRDGDSTNEKLFF. Here the CDR3 DNA reads TGTGCCACCAGCAGGGATGGAGATTCTACTAATGAAAAACTGTTTTTT.

This chain joins TRBV18 and TRBJ2-2; the D is unclear. V gave up 3 bases and J gave up 0 bases, with 8 bases separating them. CDR3 size: 15 residues. Germline CDR1 and CDR2: KGHSH and LQKENI. CDR3: CASSPFTANTGELFF. CDR3 nucleotides: TGTGCCAGCTCACCCTTCACTGCGAACACCGGGGAGCTGTTTTTT.

The chain combines TRBV2 with TRBJ1-1; no reliable D call. Germline CDR1 SNHLY, CDR2 FYNNEI. Deletions cut 10 bases from V and 5 bases from J, with 11 bases between. The CDR3 totals 11 residues. For the CDR3, the DNA is TGTGCCAACGGGCGGAGGACTGAAGCTTTCTTT. Translation: CANGRRTEAFF.

The CDR3 region is CASSWTGGTGELFF. The CDR3 nucleotides read TGCGCCAGCAGCTGGACAGGGGGCACCGGGGAGCTGTTTTTT. V gene TRBV5-1 combines with J gene TRBJ2-2, with 10 nucleotides matching TRBD1. CDR3 length: 14 amino acids. J lost 4 bases, V lost 3 bases, and 0 bases had no gene match. Germline values: CDR1 SGHRS, CDR2 YFSETQ.

DNA of the CDR3: TGTGCCTGGAGCCAGCGAGAGACCCAGTACTTC. Amino acid sequence: CAWSQRETQYF. The V and J genes are TRBV30 and TRBJ2-5; D remains unclear. The CDR3 is made up of 11 amino acids. Looked up from germline, CDR1 is GTSNPN and CDR2 is SVGIG (reference sequence). The ends were cut back, 3 bases at V and 4 bases at J, with 6 bases in the middle.

The chain carries TRBV6-5 and TRBJ1-1, with 8 bases aligning to TRBD1. The ends lost 7 bases at V and 6 bases at J; junction bases unmatched: 10. CDR3 size: 14 residues. Germline CDR1 reads MNHEY; CDR2 reads SVGAGI. The CDR3 nucleotides are TGTGCCAGCACCGAGCAGGGGGCCGGCTCTGAAGCTTTCTTT. Amino acid sequence: CASTEQGAGSEAFF.

The chain links TRBV4-1 to TRBJ1-1; D is undetermined. Trimming cost V 1 base and J 3 bases, with 3 bases left between them. Germline loops: CDR1 MGHRA, CDR2 YSYEKL. This CDR3 has 12 residues. This CDR3 is CASSQGHTEAFF. The CDR3 bases are TGCGCCAGCAGCCAAGGCCACACTGAAGCTTTCTTT.

The chain employs TRBV18 and TRBJ1-2, with 8 bases matching TRBD1. The CDR3 spans 14 residues. The trim removed 5 bases at V and 6 bases at J, leaving 8 bases unmatched. Germline V gives CDR1 KGHSH, CDR2 LQKENI. The CDR3: CASSTQGDRDGYTF. As DNA, the CDR3 is TGTGCCAGCTCAACACAGGGGGATAGGGATGGCTACACCTTC.

V and J are TRBV5-1 and TRBJ1-1; the D gene is possibly TRBD1 (6 bases). The CDR3 length is 15 residues. Germline values: CDR1 SGHRS, CDR2 YFSETQ. V lost 0 bases, J lost 6 bases, and 15 bases lay in between. The CDR3 DNA sequence: TGCGCCAGCAGCTTGGCCCTACGGGGGGCAGCTGAAGCTTTCTTT. Protein sequence: CASSLALRGAAEAFF. Complete variable domain (other parts from reference TRBV5-1 and TRBJ1-1): KAGVTQTPRYLIKTRGQQVTLSCSPISGHRSVSWYQQTPGQGLQFLFEYFSETQRNKGNFPGRFSGRQFSNSRSEMNVSTLELGDSALYLCASSLALRGAAEAFFGQGTRLTVV.

The CDR3 loop reads CASSKTSGGADETQYF. CDR3 DNA: TGCGCCAGCAGCAAGACTAGCGGGGGGGCCGATGAGACCCAGTACTTC. This chain uses TRBV5-1 with TRBJ2-5; the match to TRBD2 covers 14 bases. The germline V gene has CDR1 SGHRS and CDR2 YFSETQ. V lost 4 bases, J lost 5 bases, and 7 bases stayed unmatched. The CDR3 totals 16 residues.

This clone appeared a single time. The gene calls are TRBV4-1 and TRBJ1-5; no clear D. The CDR3 loop spans 14 amino acids. V lost 0 bases, J lost 10 bases, and 13 bases lay in between. Germline CDR1 is MGHRA and CDR2 is YSYEKL. The CDR3 spells CASSQDLVGAPQHF. In nucleotides, the CDR3 is TGCGCCAGCAGCCAAGATCTAGTTGGTGCCCCCCAGCATTTT.